This TCR beta chain was captured by sequencing in a study of blood T cells in healthy people across ages (dated by TCRdb to about 2015). Notes on the research overall: In model experiments, template switching captured roughly one uniquely barcoded TCR beta cDNA molecule for every two T cells. Using deep sequencing normalized with unique cDNA molecular identifiers, the study measured how TCR beta repertoire diversity changes with age. The donors were split into four age groups: young (average around 15 years), middle-aged (around 40), aged (approximately 59) and long-lived (approximately 80). To avoid experimental bias, donors of different ages were randomly spread across the sequencing lanes. Using the same blood draw, the study looked at two additional independent replicas of 1 million unique cDNA reads for two donors, one aged 18 to 29 and the other aged 80 or older.

The germline ends are 17 bases apart after V is trimmed by 5 bases and J by 0 bases. From the cysteine through the phenylalanine, the CDR3 covers 17 amino acids. Only CDR3 DNA is held: 51 bases, read in frame from base 1. CDR1 is given as SEHNR and CDR2 as FQNEAQ, both from the germline V gene (reference sequence). Beyond this particular receptor, the publication reports: Because donor CMV infection status was unknown, age-related changes in expanded clonotypes were potentially confounded. Because profiling used bulk unsorted PBMCs, naive and antigen-experienced compartments could not be compared conclusively. A strong correlation was found between observed TCR beta diversity and the percentage of naive T cells measured by flow cytometry. Estimates of total diversity based on one million sequenced T cells were regarded as lower bounds and as underestimates. Compared with the aged group, more naive CD4+ T cells, fewer expanded clones and increased TCR diversity were shown by the long-lived group, suggesting age selection. As age increased, observed TCR beta diversity per million T cells dropped in a roughly linear way, and a significant reduction was already evident by age about 40.

This clonotype was counted a few times. No antigen is known for it. No much larger clone exists at a distance of one base, and base qualities are not known. The roughly 39 donors, aged roughly 6 to 90 years, were systemically healthy Caucasian individuals from Russia. Each donor gave about 9.7 milliliters of peripheral blood, drawn into EDTA-treated Vacutainer tubes. PBMCs were isolated by Ficoll-Paque density-gradient centrifugation, with at least 7 million obtained per sample. Total RNA, at least 5 micrograms per sample, was extracted from PBMCs with Trizol reagent. For every donor, an aliquot of PBMCs went through flow cytometry to measure the percentages of naive CD45RAhigh/CD27high T cells. Libraries came from 5' RACE. Sequencing was performed on an Illumina HiSeq 2500. A second roughly 6 to 11 cycle PCR used a sample-barcoded 5' primer and a J-beta primer mix. Each TCR beta cDNA molecule received a unique molecular identifier from a template-switch 5' adaptor carrying 12 random nucleotides. Each sample yielded at least 2.5 million CDR3-containing paired-end reads. The Mint cDNA synthesis kit, primed by a TRBC-specific oligonucleotide, was used to synthesize first-strand cDNA from all RNA. Following uracil-DNA glycosylase treatment, a first 18-cycle PCR with universal primers M1SS and BC2_uni_R was performed on all cDNA. The published analysis was carried out like this. Each sample was normalized by randomly selecting 1 million high-quality reads, each carrying a distinct molecular identifier. Reads sharing molecular identifiers were discarded rather than binned into consensus sequences. CDR3 identification, clonotype clustering and error correction used MiTCR with a Q25 quality threshold and the strictest error-elimination algorithm. Lower-bound total TCR beta diversity was estimated with a nonparametric unseen species model using Euler transformation. TCRdb's own reprocessing of the public reads used fastp at Q25 and MiXCR and kept productive beta chains. Each CDR3 protein gets just one entry, which takes the most common genes and DNA from the rows behind it. The V and J calls were not made by the authors but by TCRdb's processing. The sample table shows about 970,000 distinct CDR3 sequences, and about 53% are seen once. 20% to 25% of the sample goes to the ten largest clones.

The receptor comes from a woman aged 60-70 years in good health. The chain is made from TRBV7-9 and TRBJ2-1, and TRBD1 may be the D gene, going by 5 matching bases. What was sequenced was blood. The CDR3 region reads CASSPGKPFSSYNEQFF. The base sequence is TGTGCCAGCAGCCCAGGGAAGCCCTTCAGCTCCTACAATGAGCAGTTCTTC.